The text below deals with one T cell receptor beta chain. Sequenced by immunoSEQ multiplex PCR; TCRdb stores in-frame clones only, minus some. The sample records 2,500,000 or so clones, approximately 94% being singletons. The entry originates in a study of shared clonotypes between healthy human individuals. Study information: The people who gave samples were a couple of women and a few men aged 18 to 49.

Germline V gene sequence: CDR1 SGHAT, CDR2 FQNNGV. The length of the CDR3 is 17 residues. Between the trimmed V and J ends, which lost 5 bases and 0 bases, there was a span of 16 bases. The sequence was obtained from a man aged 18-30 years in good health. The chain joins TRBV11-2 to TRBJ1-4, with a possible D match to TRBD1 (5 bases). Material: naive CD4+ T cells sorted from blood. Subset described: CD45RA+ positively selected. CDR3 loop: CASSPAGGVTTNEKLFF. For the CDR3, the DNA is TGTGCCAGCAGCCCCGCTGGGGGGGTCACAACTAATGAAAAACTGTTTTTT. Full variable domain (rest looked up from reference TRBV11-2 and TRBJ1-4): EAGVAQSPRYKIIEKRQSVAFWCNPISGHATLYWYQQILGQGPKLLIQFQNNGVVDDSQLPKDRFSAERLKGVDSTLKIQPAKLEDSAVYLCASSPAGGVTTNEKLFFGSGTQLSVL.